This T cell receptor (beta chain) was sequenced during a study of OX40 agonist ivuxolimab in advanced cancers. In regard to this clone: Antigen: not known.

Repertoires were generated with immunoSEQ multiplex PCR, while TCRdb's copy carries only in-frame clones and drops some. The data contain just over 95,000 clones, roughly 84% of them singletons. Study-wide results and caveats: Clonal expansion was seen in CD4+ and CD8+ blood T cells by week 6 at 0.1 to 3.0 mg/kg.

The V end lost 5 bases, the J end lost 3 bases, and 15 bases lay between the germline ends. Per germline, CDR1 MDHEN and CDR2 SYDVKM. The CDR3 runs to 15 residues. Sequences were derived from CD4+ or CD8+ T cells sorted from blood, sampled in a trial of the OX40 agonist ivuxolimab. The gene calls are TRBV28 and TRBJ2-3; D unclear. The clonotype originates from an adult with an advanced solid tumor such as melanoma, head and neck, liver or kidney cancer. CDR3 nucleotides: TGTGCCAGCAGTGAGCCGTCCAGGATTACAGATACGCAGTATTTT. Protein: CASSEPSRITDTQYF.